What follows are 8 T cell receptor beta chains derived from one specimen sequenced in a study of T cell repertoires in cytomegalovirus infection. Their cognate antigens are unknown. One entry per CDR3 protein results from TCRdb running MiXCR on the reads. The sample records under 300,000 distinct CDR3 sequences, 20% to 25% being singletons. The material was cultured PBMCs, obtained from culture after CMV antigen stimulation. These receptors were collected from a human donor in good health (CMV status not recorded). Some clones in this sample may be carry-over from other donors' samples.

The rearrangement links TRBV28 to TRBJ1-5; D remains unclear. The CDR3 has 14 amino acids. Germline values: CDR1 MDHEN, CDR2 SYDVKM. Trimming removed 6 bases at V and 10 bases at J, with 19 bases between. For the CDR3, the DNA is TGTGCCAGCAGGTTGACCGGCGTCGGCGTACCCCAGCATTTT. Residues: CASRLTGVGVPQHF.

This chain uses TRBV19 with TRBJ1-6, with unresolved D. Germline CDR1 LNHDA, CDR2 SQIVND (reference sequence). The CDR3 is made up of 13 amino acids. V lost 5 bases, J lost 8 bases, and 10 bases lay in between. CDR3 nucleotide sequence: TGTGCCAGTAGTCGGACCGAGGATTCACCCCTCCACTTT. Amino acids: CASSRTEDSPLHF.

In its sample, this clonotype was seen many times. The chain couples TRBV5-4 to TRBJ2-5; 11 bases agree with TRBD1. The germline gives CDR1 SGHNT, CDR2 YYREEE (reference sequence). The V gene end was trimmed by 3 bases and the J gene end by 4 bases; junction bases not matched to a gene: 5. This CDR3 has 15 amino acids. The CDR3 nucleotides are TGTGCCAGCAGCTCGTCGGGACAGGGGGGAGAGACCCAGTACTTC. Protein product: CASSSSGQGGETQYF.

The sample holds many counts of this clonotype. This sequence joins TRBV7-2 and TRBJ2-3; 10 bases line up with TRBD1. This CDR3 is 15 amino acids long. Unmatched junction bases numbered 2, after V lost 3 bases and J lost 2 bases. CDR1 and CDR2 from the germline V gene are SGHTA and FQGNSA. In DNA, the CDR3 is TGTGCCAGCAGCTTGGGACAGGGGTACACAGATACGCAGTATTTT. Residues: CASSLGQGYTDTQYF.

This clonotype occurred a few times. This chain joins TRBV24-1 and TRBJ2-3; D may correspond to TRBD1 or TRBD2 (5 bases each). Trimming cost V 3 bases and J 6 bases, with 9 bases left between them. The CDR3 has 13 amino acids. Germline CDR1 and CDR2: KGHDR and SFDVKD. The CDR3 here is CATSDLEGDTQYF. CDR3 bases: TGTGCCACCAGTGATCTTGAGGGGGATACGCAGTATTTT.

This clonotype was counted a few times. V gene TRBV20-1 combines with J gene TRBJ1-6; D is possibly TRBD1 (5 bases). Trimming stripped 1 base from V and 10 bases from J, with 11 bases between. CDR1 DFQATT and CDR2 SNEGSKA come from the germline V gene (reference sequence). This CDR3 is 13 amino acids long. The CDR3: CSARGAGRSPLHF. The CDR3 bases are TGCAGTGCTAGAGGCGCAGGGAGGTCACCCCTCCACTTT.

Ten or more counts support this clonotype. V gene TRBV7-6 combines with J gene TRBJ2-1, with D maybe TRBD2 (6 bases). With 4 bases removed from V and 2 bases from J, the gap between germline ends came to 15 bases. Germline V gene sequence: CDR1 SGHVS, CDR2 FNYEAQ. The CDR3 runs 16 residues. The CDR3 is CASSSGVGETYNEQFF. The DNA of the CDR3 is TGTGCCAGCAGCTCGGGGGTCGGGGAGACCTACAATGAGCAGTTCTTC.

This clonotype was observed a handful of times. The rearrangement links TRBV7-9 to TRBJ2-5, with 10 bases identical to TRBD2. Germline trimming cut 4 bases from V and 3 bases from J; bases unmatched to any gene: 2. The CDR3 has 14 residues. Germline-derived CDR1 and CDR2 are SEHNR and FQNEAQ (reference sequence). CDR3 region: CASSWGTSEETQYF. In DNA form, the CDR3 reads TGTGCCAGCAGCTGGGGGACTAGCGAAGAGACCCAGTACTTC.